The present TCR beta chain was sequenced within a study of control samples from healthy donors and cancer patients. Using immunoSEQ multiplex PCR, the repertoire was profiled, and TCRdb retains in-frame clones only, with some absent. Of tens of thousands of clones listed, about 85% were seen once; the top ten hold around an eighth. Sequenced material: PBMCs. The source of this sequence is a man aged 60-69 years with head and neck cancer.

CDR3 amino acids: CASSFLTRVYEQYF. The CDR3 region has the DNA TGTGCCAGCAGCTTCCTGACTAGGGTCTACGAGCAGTACTTC. The V call is TRBV7-2, the J call TRBJ2-7; D may be TRBD2 (6 bases). V gave up 3 bases and J gave up 3 bases, with 12 bases separating them. The CDR3 totals 14 residues. The V gene's germline CDR1 is SGHTA and CDR2 FQGNSA.